The present entry profiles one T cell receptor beta chain with its context. The antigen is not known. The data belong to a study of T cell clonotyping in hematopoietic cell transplantation. Points from the study as a whole: Few recipient clonotypes overlapped donors; over 95% were de novo at given depth.

This CDR3 has 13 amino acids. Deletions cut 2 bases from V and 1 base from J, with 5 bases between. CDR1 and CDR2 (germline): LNHDA, SQIVND (reference sequence). Clones were sequenced by immunoSEQ multiplex PCR, and TCRdb holds only the in-frame ones, with some missing. This repertoire shows 20,000 or so clones, 79% found once; its top ten account for roughly 14%. This clonotype originated in a man in his fifties or sixties in good health. Some clones in this sample may be carry-over from other donors' samples. The rearrangement uses TRBV19 and TRBJ1-2; no clear D gene. Sequencing was performed on peripheral blood mononuclear cells. The CDR3 spells CASSIWGNYGYTF. Here the CDR3 DNA reads TGTGCCAGTAGTATATGGGGTAACTATGGCTACACCTTC.